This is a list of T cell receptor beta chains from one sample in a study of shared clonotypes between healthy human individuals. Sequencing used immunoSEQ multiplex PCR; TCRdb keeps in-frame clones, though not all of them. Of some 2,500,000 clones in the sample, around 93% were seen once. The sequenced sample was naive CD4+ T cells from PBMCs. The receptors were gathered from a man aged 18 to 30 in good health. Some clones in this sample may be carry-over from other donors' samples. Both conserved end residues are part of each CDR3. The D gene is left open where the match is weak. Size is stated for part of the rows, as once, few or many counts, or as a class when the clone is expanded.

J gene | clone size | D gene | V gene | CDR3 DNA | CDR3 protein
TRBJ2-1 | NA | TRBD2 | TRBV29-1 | TGCAGCGGACTCGATAGCGGGAGCGTTTCCTACAATGAGCAGTTCTTC | CSGLDSGSVSYNEQFF
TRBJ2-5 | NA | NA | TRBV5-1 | TGCGCCAGCTCTTTACTCACAGCAACAGAGACCCAGTACTTC | CASSLLTATETQYF
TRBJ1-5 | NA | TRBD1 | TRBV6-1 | TGTGCCAGCTACGGATTGGGACAGGGGGGTCAGCCCCAGCATTTT | CASYGLGQGGQPQHF
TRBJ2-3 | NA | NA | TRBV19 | TGTGCCAGTAGTATAGTGTCCCCGGCGGATACGCAGTATTTT | CASSIVSPADTQYF
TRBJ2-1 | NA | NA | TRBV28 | TGTGCCAGCAGTCTCCCCGGATCGTACAATGAGCAGTTCTTC | CASSLPGSYNEQFF
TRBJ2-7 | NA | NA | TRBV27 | TGTGCCAGCAGTTTCGGGGGGCGCAGCTACGAGCAGTACTTC | CASSFGGRSYEQYF
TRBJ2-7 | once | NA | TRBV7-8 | TGTGCCAGCAGCTTAAGTCGGGACGTCGCCGGGCAGTACTTC | CASSLSRDVAGQYF
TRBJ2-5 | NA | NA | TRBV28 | TGTGCCAGCAGTCCCTCCCTGGAGACCCAGTACTTC | CASSPSLETQYF
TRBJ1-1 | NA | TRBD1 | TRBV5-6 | TGTGCCAGCAGCCGGGACAGGGCGAACACTGAAGCTTTCTTT | CASSRDRANTEAFF
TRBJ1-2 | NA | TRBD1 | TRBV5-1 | TGCGCCAGCAGCCCACCGGGGACAGGGGTTGGGAATGGCTACACCTTC | CASSPPGTGVGNGYTF
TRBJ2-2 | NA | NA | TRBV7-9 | TGTGCCAGCAGCTTCCCCGGACTTTCGGGCACCGGGGAGCTGTTTTTT | CASSFPGLSGTGELFF
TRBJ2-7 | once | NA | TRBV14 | TGTGCCAGCAGCTCGTGGTACGAGCAGTACTTC | CASSSWYEQYF
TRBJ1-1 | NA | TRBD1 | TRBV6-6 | TGTGCCAGCAGGAGATCAGGGGGAAACACTGAAGCTTTCTTT | CASRRSGGNTEAFF
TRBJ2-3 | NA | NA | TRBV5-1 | TGCGCCAGCAGCTTGCAGGGTGGGGCAGATACGCAGTATTTT | CASSLQGGADTQYF
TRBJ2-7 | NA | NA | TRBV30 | TGTGCCTGGAATTCCGACTACGAGCAGTACTTC | CAWNSDYEQYF
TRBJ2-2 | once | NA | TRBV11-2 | TGTGCCAGCAGCTTATACAGGCCTGCCGGGGAGCTGTTTTTT | CASSLYRPAGELFF
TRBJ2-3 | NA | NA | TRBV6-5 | TGTGCCAGCAGTTCCGGGGCCCTAGGGTTTGGGCAGTATTTT | CASSSGALGFGQYF
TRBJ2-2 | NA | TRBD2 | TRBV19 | TGTGCCAGTAGTATAGTTGGTCTAGCGGGAGGAAGGGCCGGGGAGCTGTTTTTT | CASSIVGLAGGRAGELFF
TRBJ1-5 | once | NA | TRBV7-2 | TGTGCCAGCAGCTTAGCCGGGACAACCTCCTATAGCAATCAGCCCCAGCATTTT | CASSLAGTTSYSNQPQHF
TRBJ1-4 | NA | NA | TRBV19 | TGTGCCAGTAGTCCTCTTAATGAAAAACTGTTTTTT | CASSPLNEKLFF
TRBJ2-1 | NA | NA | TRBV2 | TGTGCCAGCAGCGGTGGGATATACAATGAGCAGTTCTTC | CASSGGIYNEQFF
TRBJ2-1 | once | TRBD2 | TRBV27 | TGTGCCAGCAGTTCCGGGACTAGCGGGAACAATGAGCAGTTCTTC | CASSSGTSGNNEQFF
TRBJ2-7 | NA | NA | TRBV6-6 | TGTGCCAGCAGTTACTCAAAACAGGGCTACGAGCAGTACTTC | CASSYSKQGYEQYF
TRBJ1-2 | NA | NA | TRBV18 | TGTGCCAGCTCACCACGTCAGGGCGATGGCTACACCTTC | CASSPRQGDGYTF
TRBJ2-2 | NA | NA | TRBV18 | TGTGCCAGCTCACCAAGGACACCTAACACCGGGGAGCTGTTTTTT | CASSPRTPNTGELFF
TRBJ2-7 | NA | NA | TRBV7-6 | TGTGCCAGCGGACGCTTTAAGGGCTCCTACGAGCAGTACTTC | CASGRFKGSYEQYF
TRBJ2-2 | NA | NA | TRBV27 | TGTGCCAGCAGTAGACCTCTGGGACAAAGCACCGGGGAGCTGTTTTTT | CASSRPLGQSTGELFF
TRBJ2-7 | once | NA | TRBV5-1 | TGCGCCAGCAGCCCCGGTAGAAGAGGGCCCTACGAGCAGTACTTC | CASSPGRRGPYEQYF
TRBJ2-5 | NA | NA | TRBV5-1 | TGCGCCAGCAGCTCGGGTGGGCCCCAAGAGACCCAGTACTTC | CASSSGGPQETQYF
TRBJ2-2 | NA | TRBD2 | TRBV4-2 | TGTGCCAGCAGCCCCCGACTAGCGGGAGGGAGTCGGGACACCGGGGAGCTGTTTTTT | CASSPRLAGGSRDTGELFF
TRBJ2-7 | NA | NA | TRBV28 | TGTGCCAGCACGGGGGCACCCTACGAGCAGTACTTC | CASTGAPYEQYF
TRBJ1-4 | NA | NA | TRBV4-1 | TGCGCCAGCAGTGCCTTGGCAGGCAATAATGAAAAACTGTTTTTT | CASSALAGNNEKLFF
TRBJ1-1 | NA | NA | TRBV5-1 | TGCGCCAGCAGCTTGGGGGCCCGGGGCACTGAAGCTTTCTTT | CASSLGARGTEAFF
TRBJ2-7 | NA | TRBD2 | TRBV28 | TGTGCCAGCTTGACTTCCCGGCGGGAGAGCTACGAGCAGTACTTC | CASLTSRRESYEQYF
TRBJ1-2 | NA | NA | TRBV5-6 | TGTGCCAGCATTCCTTACGGCGGAGGGGGCTACACCTTC | CASIPYGGGGYTF
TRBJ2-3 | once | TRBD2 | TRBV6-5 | TGTGCCAGCAGTTACTCGGCTAGCGGGAGGGCCATGAGGCAGTATTTT | CASSYSASGRAMRQYF
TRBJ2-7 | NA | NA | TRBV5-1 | TGCGCCAGCAGCTTAATACCCGGTGGCCCTGCATCAAACGAGCAGTACTTC | CASSLIPGGPASNEQYF
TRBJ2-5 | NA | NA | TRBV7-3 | TGTGCCAGCAGCTTAATGCCAGGGATAAGCCAAGAGACCCAGTACTTC | CASSLMPGISQETQYF
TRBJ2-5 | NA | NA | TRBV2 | TGTGCCAGCAGTGTGTGGGGAGAGACCCAGTACTTC | CASSVWGETQYF
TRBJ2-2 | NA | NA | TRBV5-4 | TGTGCCAGCATCGGGCTTAACACCGGGGAGCTGTTTTTT | CASIGLNTGELFF
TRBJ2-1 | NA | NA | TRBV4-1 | TGCGCCAGCAGCCAAGATCCTTGGGATGTCCTCAATGAGCAGTTCTTC | CASSQDPWDVLNEQFF
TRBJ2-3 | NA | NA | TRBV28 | TGTGCCAGCAGTAGGACAGCGGCGAGGACAGATACGCAGTATTTT | CASSRTAARTDTQYF
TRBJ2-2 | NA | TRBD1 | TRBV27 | TGTGCCAAACCGACAGGGGGCGTCAGATCCACCGGGGAGCTGTTTTTT | CAKPTGGVRSTGELFF
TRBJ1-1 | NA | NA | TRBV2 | TGTGCCACTGAGGGGGATATGAACACTGAAGCTTTCTTT | CATEGDMNTEAFF
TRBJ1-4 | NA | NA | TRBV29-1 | TGCAGCGTTGAAGATGGGGAAAAACTGTTTTTT | CSVEDGEKLFF
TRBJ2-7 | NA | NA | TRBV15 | TGTGCCACCAGCAGTGGACGGGACTACGAGCAGTACTTC | CATSSGRDYEQYF
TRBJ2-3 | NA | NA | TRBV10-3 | TGTGCCATCAGGCAGGACAGTCGCACAGATACGCAGTATTTT | CAIRQDSRTDTQYF
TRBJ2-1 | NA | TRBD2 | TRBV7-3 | TGTGCCAGCAGCTCATGGACTAGCGCACAGCGAAACAATGAGCAGTTCTTC | CASSSWTSAQRNNEQFF
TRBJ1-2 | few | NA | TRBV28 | TGTGCCAGCAGGAAATATGGCTACACCTTC | CASRKYGYTF
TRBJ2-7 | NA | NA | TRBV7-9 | TGTGCCAGCAGCTTAGGACAGACGACCTACGAGCAGTACTTC | CASSLGQTTYEQYF
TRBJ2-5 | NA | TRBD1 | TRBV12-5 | TGTGCTAGTGGTTTGGTACAGGGGGAGACCCAGTACTTC | CASGLVQGETQYF
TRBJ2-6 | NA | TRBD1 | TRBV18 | TGTGCCAGCTCACCACGGACAGGGGGCTTCAGTGGGGCCAACGTCCTGACTTTC | CASSPRTGGFSGANVLTF
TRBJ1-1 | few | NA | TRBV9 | TGTGCCAGCAGCACAACAGGATTAACTGAAGCTTTCTTT | CASSTTGLTEAFF
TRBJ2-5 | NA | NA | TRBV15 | TGTGCCACCAGCAGGGGACAGACCCAGTACTTC | CATSRGQTQYF
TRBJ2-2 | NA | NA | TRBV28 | TGTGCCAGCAGCCCGCGGGGAGGCCCGAACACCGGGGAGCTGTTTTTT | CASSPRGGPNTGELFF
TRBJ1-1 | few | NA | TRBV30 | TGTGCCTGGGGACGGGACACTGAAGCTTTCTTT | CAWGRDTEAFF
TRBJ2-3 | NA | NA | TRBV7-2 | TGTGCCAGCGGATCTCTCACAGATACGCAGTATTTT | CASGSLTDTQYF